The T cell receptor (beta chain) described here comes from a study of beta chain features in type 1 diabetes. The investigators reverse transcribed all of the isolated RNA, so they sequenced expressed TCRB transcripts. The method was immunoSEQ multiplex PCR; TCRdb's version includes in-frame clones alone and lacks a portion of them. The table includes fewer than 300,000 clones, about a tenth detected once. This clone was seen more than once but under ten times. As yet, its antigen is unknown. CDR3 size: 14 residues. Trimming left V 1 base short and J 2 bases short, with 7 bases between. The V gene's germline CDR1 is LNHDA and CDR2 SQIVND (reference sequence). Findings of the study overall: Type 1 diabetes patients had moderately but significantly shorter TCRB CDR3s in all four CD4+ subsets.

Sequencing used naive CD4+ T cells from blood. The receptor was isolated from a man aged 25-45 years with type 1 diabetes. The chain recombines TRBV19 with TRBJ2-3; no clear D gene. Here the CDR3 reads CASSIVGTTDTQYF. The CDR3 bases are TGTGCCAGTAGTATAGTTGGCACCACAGATACGCAGTATTTT. Supplemented by reference TRBV19 and TRBJ2-3, the full variable domain reads DGGITQSPKYLFRKEGQNVTLSCEQNLNHDAMYWYRQDPGQGLRLIYYSQIVNDFQKGDIAEGYSVSREKKESFPLTVTSAQKNPTAFYLCASSIVGTTDTQYFGPGTRLTVL.